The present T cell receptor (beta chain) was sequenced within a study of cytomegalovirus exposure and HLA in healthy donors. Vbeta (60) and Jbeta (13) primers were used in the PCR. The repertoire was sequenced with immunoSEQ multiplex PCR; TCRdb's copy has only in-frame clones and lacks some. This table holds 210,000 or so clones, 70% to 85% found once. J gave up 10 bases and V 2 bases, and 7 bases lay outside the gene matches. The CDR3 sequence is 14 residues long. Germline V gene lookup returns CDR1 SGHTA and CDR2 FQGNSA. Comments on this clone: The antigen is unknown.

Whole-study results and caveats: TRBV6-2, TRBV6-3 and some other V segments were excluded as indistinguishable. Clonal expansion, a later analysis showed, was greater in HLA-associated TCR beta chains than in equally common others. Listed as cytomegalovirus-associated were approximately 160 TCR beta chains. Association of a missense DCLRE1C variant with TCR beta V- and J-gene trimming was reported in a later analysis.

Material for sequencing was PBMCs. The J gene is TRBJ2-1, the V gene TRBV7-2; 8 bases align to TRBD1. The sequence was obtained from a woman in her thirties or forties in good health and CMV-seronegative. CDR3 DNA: TGTGCCAGCAGCTTATTAGGGACAGGTTACGAGCAGTTCTTC. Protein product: CASSLLGTGYEQFF.